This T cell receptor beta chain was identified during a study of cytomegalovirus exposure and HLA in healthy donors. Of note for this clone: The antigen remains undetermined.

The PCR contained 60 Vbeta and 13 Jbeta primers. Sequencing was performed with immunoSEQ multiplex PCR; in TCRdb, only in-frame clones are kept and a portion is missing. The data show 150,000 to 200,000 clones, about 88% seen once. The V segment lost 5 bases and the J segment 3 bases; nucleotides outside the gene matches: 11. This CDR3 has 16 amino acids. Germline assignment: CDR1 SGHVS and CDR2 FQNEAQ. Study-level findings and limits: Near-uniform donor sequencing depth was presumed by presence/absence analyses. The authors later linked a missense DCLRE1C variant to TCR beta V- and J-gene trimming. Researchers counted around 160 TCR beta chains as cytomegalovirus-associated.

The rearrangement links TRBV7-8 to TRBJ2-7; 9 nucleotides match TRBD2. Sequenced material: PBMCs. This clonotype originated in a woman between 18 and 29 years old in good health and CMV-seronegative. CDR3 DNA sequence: TGTGCCAGCAGCCTTAGCAGGACTAGCGACATCTACGAGCAGTACTTC. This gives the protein CASSLSRTSDIYEQYF.